The 20 T cell receptor beta chains reported below all come from one sample, sequenced in a study of blood T cell repertoires in COVID-19 (TCRdb year 2020). The library was obtained by the immunoSEQ multiplex PCR assay. Sourced from immuneACCESS, this table was stored by TCRdb with only in-frame sequences that have V and J called. A share of the clones is absent; for the studies checked, an unresolved V gene accounts for under half, and the remainder has no known explanation. This sample comprises hundreds of thousands of clones, around 90% of them detected only once. Jointly, the top ten make up over 1% of the sample. Material: peripheral blood. The source is a middle-aged man with acute or convalescent COVID-19.

This clone was seen a handful of times. The chain joins TRBV6-2 or TRBV6-3 to TRBJ2-3; TRBD2 is a possible D gene (5 bases). V was clipped by 4 bases and J by 2 bases, with 7 bases between them. CDR1 is MNHEY and CDR2 is SVGEGT in the germline V gene. This CDR3 spans 13 amino acids. The CDR3 loop reads CASSLRDTDTQYF. In nucleotides, the CDR3 is TGTGCCAGCAGTTTACGGGACACAGATACGCAGTATTTT.

The chain has TRBV5-4 and TRBJ2-2, with 9 bases aligning to TRBD1. The CDR3 is 15 residues long. The germline V gene encodes CDR1 SGHNT and CDR2 YYREEE (reference sequence). Unmatched junction bases numbered 4, after V lost 2 bases and J lost 5 bases. CDR3 sequence: CASSLIDRGTGELFF. DNA of the CDR3: TGTGCCAGCAGCTTAATCGACAGGGGGACCGGGGAGCTGTTTTTT.

The chain joins TRBV5-5 to TRBJ1-5, with D possibly TRBD1 on 6 matching bases. Germline CDR1 SGHKS, CDR2 YYEKEE (reference sequence). The CDR3 extends over 15 amino acids. Deletions cut 4 bases from V and 5 bases from J, with 16 bases between. The CDR3 DNA follows: TGTGCCAGCAGCGAGAGGGACAACCCCCATCAGCCCCAGCATTTT. The encoded protein is CASSERDNPHQPQHF.

The gene calls are TRBV6-1 and TRBJ2-1; possible D gene TRBD1, 6 bases. Trimming pared 1 base from V and 3 bases from J, leaving 10 bases between. The CDR3 covers 15 residues. Germline CDR1 is MNHNS and CDR2 is SASEGT. The CDR3 region is CASSEVGGGYNEQFF. The CDR3 region has the DNA TGTGCCAGCAGTGAAGTTGGGGGCGGCTACAATGAGCAGTTCTTC.

This sequence joins TRBV6-5 and TRBJ2-1, with a tentative D call TRBD2 (6 bases). Germline-derived CDR1 and CDR2 are MNHEY and SVGAGI. The V end lost 5 bases, the J end lost 3 bases, and 14 bases lay between the germline ends. The CDR3 totals 15 residues. This CDR3 reads CASSRSWGVYNEQFF. CDR3 bases: TGTGCCAGCAGTCGTTCCTGGGGGGTCTACAATGAGCAGTTCTTC.

This sequence joins TRBV2 and TRBJ2-5; D unclear. The V gene's germline CDR1 is SNHLY and CDR2 FYNNEI. The CDR3 has 14 amino acids. Trimming took off 4 bases at V and 0 bases at J, with 9 bases between the two ends. CDR3: CASSVYSYQETQYF. The CDR3 region has the DNA TGTGCCAGCAGTGTTTACAGCTACCAAGAGACCCAGTACTTC.

This chain links TRBV9 with TRBJ1-4; a weak D match, TRBD1 (6 bases). The CDR3 is 14 amino acids. Germline values: CDR1 SGDLS, CDR2 YYNGEE. The ends were cut back, 2 bases at V and 6 bases at J, with 11 bases in the middle. This CDR3 reads CASSVGARDEKLFF. CDR3 bases: TGTGCCAGCAGCGTGGGGGCGCGGGATGAAAAACTGTTTTTT.

The V and J genes are TRBV7-8 and TRBJ2-3, with 8 bases identical to TRBD2. Germline CDR1 SGHVS, CDR2 FQNEAQ. This CDR3 region has 16 residues. The ends lost 8 bases at V and 5 bases at J; junction bases unmatched: 15. In DNA form, the CDR3 reads TGTGCCAGCTGCTATTTTCGGGGGGGTCTGGGAGATACGCAGTATTTT. Translating it yields CASCYFRGGLGDTQYF.

The chain uses TRBV7-8 and TRBJ1-5, with a weak D call TRBD1 (5 bases). The germline V gene has CDR1 SGHVS and CDR2 FQNEAQ. Trimming took off 10 bases at V and 4 bases at J, with 11 bases between the two ends. The CDR3 extends over 12 amino acids. For the CDR3, the DNA is TGTGCCACGGGTGCAGGGAATCAGCCCCAGCATTTT. Translating gives CATGAGNQPQHF.

The chain is built from TRBV27 and TRBJ1-5; D uncertain. Germline V gives CDR1 MNHEY, CDR2 SMNVEV (reference sequence). The length of the CDR3 is 16 residues. V lost 2 bases to trimming and J lost 2 bases, with 13 bases between them. The CDR3 coding sequence is TGTGCCAGCAGTTTAAAGGGAGGTGTAGGCAATCAGCCCCAGCATTTT. This translates into CASSLKGGVGNQPQHF.

The chain recombines TRBV6-5 with TRBJ1-5, with D unresolved. The germline V gene encodes CDR1 MNHEY and CDR2 SVGAGI. The CDR3 totals 13 residues. V lost 8 bases to trimming and J lost 3 bases, with 11 bases between them. This CDR3 reads CASGLALNQPQHF. For the CDR3, the DNA is TGTGCCAGCGGCCTTGCCCTCAATCAGCCCCAGCATTTT.

The genes are TRBV7-2 and TRBJ1-6, with D perhaps TRBD1 (5 bases). V lost 1 base and J 3 bases, leaving 13 bases between the germline ends. The CDR3 totals 17 residues. Germline lookup yields CDR1 SGHTA and CDR2 FQGNSA. The CDR3 DNA reads TGTGCCAGCAGCTTAGAGCCAGGGCCGCTCTATAATTCACCCCTCCACTTT. As protein: CASSLEPGPLYNSPLHF.

This chain joins TRBV29-1 and TRBJ2-3; possibly TRBD2 for D (5 bases). The CDR3 is 13 amino acids. V was clipped by 7 bases and J by 6 bases, with 17 bases between them. Germline V CDR1 and CDR2: SQVTM, ANQGSEA. CDR3 nucleotide sequence: TGCAGCGGCCGGACTGGGAGTGGCGATACGCAGTATTTT. Translation: CSGRTGSGDTQYF.

The V and J genes are TRBV5-1 and TRBJ1-2; no firm D call. This CDR3 comprises 14 residues. V lost 0 bases and J 7 bases, leaving 13 bases between the germline ends. Per the germline V gene, CDR1 is SGHRS and CDR2 is YFSETQ. The CDR3 here is CASSLGMGRSGYTF. In nucleotides, the CDR3 is TGCGCCAGCAGCTTGGGGATGGGGAGGTCTGGCTACACCTTC.

This clone was seen only once. The rearrangement joins TRBV3-1 (or the pseudogene TRBV3-2) to TRBJ1-2; D is possibly TRBD1 (6 bases). The CDR3 loop spans 15 amino acids. Between the trimmed V and J ends, which lost 4 bases and 5 bases, there was a span of 17 bases. Germline V lookup: CDR1 LGHDT, CDR2 YNNKEL (reference sequence). In nucleotides, the CDR3 is TGTGCCAGCAGCCGACCCGCGGGGGCAGGTTATGGCTACACCTTC. Translated, it gives CASSRPAGAGYGYTF.

V gene TRBV29-1 combines with J gene TRBJ1-1; D remains ambiguous. V was clipped by 5 bases and J by 1 base, with 14 bases between them. From germline, CDR1 is SQVTM and CDR2 ANQGSEA. The CDR3 loop spans 14 amino acids. Here the CDR3 DNA reads TGCAGCGTTAGTACCCAGGCCGAGAACACTGAAGCTTTCTTT. Translating it yields CSVSTQAENTEAFF. The full variable domain, rest sourced from reference TRBV29-1 and TRBJ1-1, is SAVISQKPSRDICQRGTSLTIQCQVDSQVTMMFWYRQQPGQSLTLIATANQGSEATYESGFVIDKFPISRPNLTFSTLTVSNMSPEDSSIYLCSVSTQAENTEAFFGQGTRLTVV.

The V call is TRBV28, the J call TRBJ2-7, with TRBD2 matching 11 bases. Germline V gene sequence: CDR1 MDHEN, CDR2 SYDVKM. The V and J ends lost 3 bases and 3 bases, in that order; junction bases with no gene match: 4. The CDR3 length is 15 residues. The CDR3 reads CASSFLSGRDYEQYF. In DNA form, the CDR3 reads TGTGCCAGCAGTTTCCTTAGCGGGAGGGACTACGAGCAGTACTTC.

The chain couples TRBV28 to TRBJ1-2; D might be TRBD1 (5 bases). The CDR3 runs to 12 residues. In germline, CDR1 is MDHEN, CDR2 SYDVKM. Trimming pared 8 bases from V and 8 bases from J, leaving 15 bases between. In nucleotides, the CDR3 is TGTGCCAGCGGTAAGGGGTCTTTGGGCTACACCTTC. Its protein product is CASGKGSLGYTF.

The rearrangement links TRBV3-1 (or the pseudogene TRBV3-2) to TRBJ1-5, with D hard to call. The germline gives CDR1 LGHDT, CDR2 YNNKEL (reference sequence). The germline V and J ends were trimmed by 4 bases and 7 bases, with 14 bases remaining between them. The CDR3 is 14 amino acids. The CDR3 DNA sequence: TGTGCCAGCAGCCTGGGGAGGATGGGCCAGCCCCAGCATTTT. It translates to CASSLGRMGQPQHF.

The chain links TRBV7-9 to TRBJ2-7, with 9 positions matching TRBD1. The CDR3 consists of 14 residues. The V gene end was trimmed by 10 bases and the J gene end by 3 bases; junction bases not matched to a gene: 10. The germline V gene encodes CDR1 SEHNR and CDR2 FQNEAQ (reference sequence). The CDR3 is CATGGTGFLYEQYF. The CDR3 coding sequence is TGTGCCACCGGGGGGACAGGGTTCCTCTACGAGCAGTACTTC.